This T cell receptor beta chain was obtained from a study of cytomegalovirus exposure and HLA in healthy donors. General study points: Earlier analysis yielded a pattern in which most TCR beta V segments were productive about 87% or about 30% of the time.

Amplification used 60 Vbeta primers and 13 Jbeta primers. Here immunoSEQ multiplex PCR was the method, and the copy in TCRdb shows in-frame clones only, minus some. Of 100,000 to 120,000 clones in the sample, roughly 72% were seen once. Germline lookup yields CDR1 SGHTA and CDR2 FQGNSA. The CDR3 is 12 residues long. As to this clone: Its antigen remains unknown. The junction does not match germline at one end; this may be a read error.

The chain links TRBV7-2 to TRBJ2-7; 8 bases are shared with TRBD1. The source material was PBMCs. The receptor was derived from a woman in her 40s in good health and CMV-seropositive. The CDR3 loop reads CASSVRPGQESF. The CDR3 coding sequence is TGTGCCAGCAGCGTAAGACCGGGACAGGAGAGCTTC.